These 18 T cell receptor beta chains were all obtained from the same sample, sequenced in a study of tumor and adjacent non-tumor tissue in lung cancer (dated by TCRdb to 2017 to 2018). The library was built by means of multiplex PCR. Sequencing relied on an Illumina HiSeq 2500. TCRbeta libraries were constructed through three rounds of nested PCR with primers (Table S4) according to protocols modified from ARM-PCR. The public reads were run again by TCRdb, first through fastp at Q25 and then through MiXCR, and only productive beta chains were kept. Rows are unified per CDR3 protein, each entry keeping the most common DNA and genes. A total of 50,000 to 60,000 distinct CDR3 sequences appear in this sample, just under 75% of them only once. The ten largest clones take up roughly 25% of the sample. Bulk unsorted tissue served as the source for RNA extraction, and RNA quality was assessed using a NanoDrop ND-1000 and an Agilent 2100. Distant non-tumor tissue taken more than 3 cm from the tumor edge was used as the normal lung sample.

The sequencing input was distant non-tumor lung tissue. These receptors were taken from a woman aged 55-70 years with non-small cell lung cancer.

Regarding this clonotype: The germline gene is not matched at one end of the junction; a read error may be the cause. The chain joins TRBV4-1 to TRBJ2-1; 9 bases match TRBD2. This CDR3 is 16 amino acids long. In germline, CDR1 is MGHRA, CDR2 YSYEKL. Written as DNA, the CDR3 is TGCGCCAACAGCCGCCCAGCTAGCGGGGAGGCCAATGAGCAGCTCTTC. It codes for CANSRPASGEANEQLF.

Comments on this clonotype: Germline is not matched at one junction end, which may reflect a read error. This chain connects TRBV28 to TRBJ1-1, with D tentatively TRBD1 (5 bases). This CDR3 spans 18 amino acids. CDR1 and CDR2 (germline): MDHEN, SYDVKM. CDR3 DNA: TGTGCCGGCAGTTACGGGGCTCCCTATCCGGTTCTGAACACTGAAGCTTTCTTT. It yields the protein CAGSYGAPYPVLNTEAFF. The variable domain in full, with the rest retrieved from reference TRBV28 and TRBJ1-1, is DVKVTQSSRYLVKRTGEKVFLECVQDMDHENMFWYRQDPGLGLRLIYFSYDVKMKEKGDIPEGYSVSREKKERFSLILESASTNQTSMYLCAGSYGAPYPVLNTEAFFGQGTRLTVV.

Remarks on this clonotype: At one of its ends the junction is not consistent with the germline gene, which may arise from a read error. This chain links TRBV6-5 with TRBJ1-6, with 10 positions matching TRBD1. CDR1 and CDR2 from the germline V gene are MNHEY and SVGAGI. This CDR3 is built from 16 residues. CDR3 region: CASVQTGGSYNPPFHF. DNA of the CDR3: TGTGCCAGCGTTCAGACAGGGGGCTCCTATAATCCACCCTTCCACTTT.

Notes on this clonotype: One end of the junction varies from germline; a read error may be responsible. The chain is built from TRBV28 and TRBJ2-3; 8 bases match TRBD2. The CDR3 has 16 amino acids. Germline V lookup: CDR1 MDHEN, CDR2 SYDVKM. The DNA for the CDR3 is TGTGCCGGCAGTTTAGCGGGACGGGGAGCACAGAATACGCAGTATTTT. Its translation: CAGSLAGRGAQNTQYF.

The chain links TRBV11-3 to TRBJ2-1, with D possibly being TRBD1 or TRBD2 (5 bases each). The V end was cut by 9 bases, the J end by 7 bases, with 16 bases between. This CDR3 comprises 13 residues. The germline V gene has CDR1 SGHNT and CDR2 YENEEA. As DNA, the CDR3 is TGTGCCAGAAGTAGGGGAGTCGCGAATGAGCAGTTCTTC. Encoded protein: CARSRGVANEQFF.

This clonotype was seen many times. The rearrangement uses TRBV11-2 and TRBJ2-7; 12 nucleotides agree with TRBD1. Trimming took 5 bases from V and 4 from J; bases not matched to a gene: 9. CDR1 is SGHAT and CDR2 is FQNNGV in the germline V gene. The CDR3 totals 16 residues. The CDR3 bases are TGTGCCAGCAGCGAGGCCGGGACAGGGGGCATGTACGAGCAGTACTTC. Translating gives CASSEAGTGGMYEQYF.

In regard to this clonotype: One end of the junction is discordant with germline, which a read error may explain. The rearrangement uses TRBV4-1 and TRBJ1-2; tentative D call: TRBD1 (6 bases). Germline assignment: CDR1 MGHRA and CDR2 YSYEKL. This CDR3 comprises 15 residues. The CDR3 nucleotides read TGCGCCAGCAGCCAAGATCGGACAGTCAACTATGGCCACACCTTC. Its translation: CASSQDRTVNYGHTF.

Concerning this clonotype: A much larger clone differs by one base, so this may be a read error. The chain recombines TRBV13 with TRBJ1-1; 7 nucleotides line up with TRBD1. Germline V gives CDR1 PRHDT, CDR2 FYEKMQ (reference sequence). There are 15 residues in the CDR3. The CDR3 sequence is CASSSQTGTNTETFF. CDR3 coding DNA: TGTGCCAGCAGCTCTCAGACAGGGACTAACACTGAAACTTTCTTT.

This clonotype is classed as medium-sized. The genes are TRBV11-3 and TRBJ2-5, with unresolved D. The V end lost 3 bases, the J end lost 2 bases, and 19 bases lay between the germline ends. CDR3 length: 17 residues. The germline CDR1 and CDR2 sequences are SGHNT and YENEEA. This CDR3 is CASSLFGSSTLQETQYF. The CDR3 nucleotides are TGTGCCAGCAGCTTGTTCGGGTCTAGTACTCTACAAGAGACCCAGTACTTC.

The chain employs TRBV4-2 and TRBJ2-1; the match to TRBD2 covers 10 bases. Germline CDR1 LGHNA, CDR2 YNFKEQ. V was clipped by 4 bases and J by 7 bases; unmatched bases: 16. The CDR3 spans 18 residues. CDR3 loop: CASSPLNVGLAFENEQFF. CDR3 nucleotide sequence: TGTGCCAGCAGCCCGCTCAATGTGGGACTAGCGTTTGAGAATGAGCAGTTCTTC.

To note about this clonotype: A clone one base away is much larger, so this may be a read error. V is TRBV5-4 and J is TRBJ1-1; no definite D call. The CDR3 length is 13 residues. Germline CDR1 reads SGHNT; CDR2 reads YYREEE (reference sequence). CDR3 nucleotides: TGTGCCAGGAGCTCCTCATTGAACACTGAAGCTATCTTT. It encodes CARSSSLNTEAIF.

CDR3 in DNA: TGTGCCAGCGGTATGGTACAGTGGGGAGAGACCCAGTACTTC. Residues: CASGMVQWGETQYF. The rearrangement joins TRBV6-1 to TRBJ2-5; D ambiguous. Per germline, CDR1 MNHNS and CDR2 SASEGT. V was trimmed by 8 bases and J by 4 bases, leaving 17 bases between them. This CDR3 region has 14 residues.

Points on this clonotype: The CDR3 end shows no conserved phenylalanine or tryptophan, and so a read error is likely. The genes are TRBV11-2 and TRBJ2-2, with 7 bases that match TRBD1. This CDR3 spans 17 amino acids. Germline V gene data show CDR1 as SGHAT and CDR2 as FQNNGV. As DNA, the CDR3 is TGTGTCAGCAGCTCTCCCCAGGGGGTGCGGAACACCGGGGAGCTGTTTTAT. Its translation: CVSSSPQGVRNTGELFY.

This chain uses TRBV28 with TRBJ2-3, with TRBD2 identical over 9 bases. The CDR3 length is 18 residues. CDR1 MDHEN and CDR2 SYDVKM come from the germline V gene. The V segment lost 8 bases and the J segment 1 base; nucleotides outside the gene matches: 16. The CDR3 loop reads CASHAWCGGALGTDTQYF. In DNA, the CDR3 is TGTGCCAGCCATGCCTGGTGCGGGGGGGCCTTAGGCACAGATACGCAGTATTTT.

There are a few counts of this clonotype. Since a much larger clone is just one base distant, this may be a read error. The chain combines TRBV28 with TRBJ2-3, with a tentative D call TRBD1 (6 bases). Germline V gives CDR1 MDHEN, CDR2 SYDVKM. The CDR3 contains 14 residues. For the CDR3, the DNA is TGTGCCAGCAGTGCCCGAGGGGGTTCAGATATGCAGTATTTT. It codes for CASSARGGSDMQYF.

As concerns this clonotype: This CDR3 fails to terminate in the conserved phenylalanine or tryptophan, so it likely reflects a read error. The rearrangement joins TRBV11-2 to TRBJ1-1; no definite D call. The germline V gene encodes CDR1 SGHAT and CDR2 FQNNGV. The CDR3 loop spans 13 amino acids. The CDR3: CASSLDGYTKAFL. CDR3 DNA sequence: TGTGCCAGCAGCCTAGACGGATACACTAAAGCTTTCCTT.

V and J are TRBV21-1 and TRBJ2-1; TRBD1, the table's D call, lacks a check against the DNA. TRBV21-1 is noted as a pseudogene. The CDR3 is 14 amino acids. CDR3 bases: TGTGCCAGCAGTAGGACAGGGGGTCTTAATGAGCAGTTCTTC. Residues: CASSRTGGLNEQFF.

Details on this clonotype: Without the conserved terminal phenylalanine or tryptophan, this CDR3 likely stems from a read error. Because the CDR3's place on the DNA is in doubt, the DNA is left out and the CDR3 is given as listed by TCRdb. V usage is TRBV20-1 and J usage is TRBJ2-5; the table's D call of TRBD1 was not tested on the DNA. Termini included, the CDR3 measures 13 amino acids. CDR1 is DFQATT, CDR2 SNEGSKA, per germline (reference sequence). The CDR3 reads CTLTQGAVETQHL.